This entry lists 26 T cell receptor beta chains sequenced from one sample in a study of shared clonotypes between healthy human individuals. Produced via immunoSEQ multiplex PCR; TCRdb's table is partial and in-frame only. The sample gives fewer than 2.5 million clones, over 85% of which show up once; more than 0.35% is in the top ten. Sample: naive CD4+ T cells from PBMCs. The subset is: CD45RA+ positively selected. All receptors come from a man between 18 and 29 years old in good health. Some clones in this sample may be carry-over from other donors' samples.

The chain is built from TRBV5-1 and TRBJ2-5, with 9 bases fitting TRBD1. The DNA end lines up better with TRBJ2-7; the J call may be wrong. The CDR3 consists of 15 residues. Per the germline V gene, CDR1 is SGHRS and CDR2 is YFSETQ. CDR3 residues: CASSLGTGVAYEQYF. CDR3 in DNA: TGCGCCAGCAGCTTGGGGACAGGGGTGGCCTACGAGCAGTACTTC.

Notes on this clone: Distinct nucleotide sequences in the sample also encode this CDR3. This rearrangement joins TRBV5-1 to TRBJ2-5; D not certain. The CDR3 loop spans 14 amino acids. Germline CDR1 SGHRS, CDR2 YFSETQ. The V end was cut by 0 bases, the J end by 0 bases, with 6 bases between. CDR3 sequence: CASSLGGYQETQYF. DNA of the CDR3: TGCGCCAGCAGCTTGGGTGGGTACCAAGAGACCCAGTACTTC. Complete variable domain (other parts from reference TRBV5-1 and TRBJ2-5): KAGVTQTPRYLIKTRGQQVTLSCSPISGHRSVSWYQQTPGQGLQFLFEYFSETQRNKGNFPGRFSGRQFSNSRSEMNVSTLELGDSALYLCASSLGGYQETQYFGPGTRLLVL.

The chain has TRBV19 and TRBJ2-2, with 10 bases matching TRBD2. CDR1 is LNHDA and CDR2 is SQIVND in the germline V gene (reference sequence). J lost 1 base, V lost 9 bases, and 5 bases had no gene match. The CDR3 covers 15 residues. CDR3 coding DNA: TGTGCCAGCCGAGCGGGAGGGTTGAACACCGGGGAGCTGTTTTTT. Encoded protein: CASRAGGLNTGELFF.

The gene calls are TRBV29-1 and TRBJ1-1; D might be TRBD1 (5 bases). Germline lookup yields CDR1 SQVTM and CDR2 ANQGSEA. Trimming pared 3 bases from V and 7 bases from J, leaving 6 bases between. This CDR3 contains 10 residues. CDR3 sequence: CSVDQGEAFF. CDR3 coding DNA: TGCAGCGTTGACCAGGGTGAAGCTTTCTTT.

The chain recombines TRBV7-2 with TRBJ1-2, with D possibly being TRBD1 (5 bases). This CDR3 comprises 16 residues. Germline V gene sequence: CDR1 SGHTA, CDR2 FQGNSA. Trimming pared 5 bases from V and 4 bases from J, leaving 20 bases between. This chain's CDR3 is CASSPGTVGYSYGYTF. The CDR3 DNA follows: TGTGCCAGCAGCCCCGGGACGGTGGGGTATAGCTATGGCTACACCTTC. Complete variable domain (other parts from reference TRBV7-2 and TRBJ1-2): GAGVSQSPSNKVTEKGKDVELRCDPISGHTALYWYRQSLGQGLEFLIYFQGNSAPDKSGLPSDRFSAERTGGSVSTLTIQRTQQEDSAVYLCASSPGTVGYSYGYTFGSGTRLTVV.

The gene calls are TRBV4-2 and TRBJ2-7; 11 positions agree with TRBD1. The CDR3 spans 14 residues. Germline CDR1 reads LGHNA; CDR2 reads YNFKEQ. V trimming: 4 bases; J trimming: 5 bases; junction bases outside the gene matches: 4. CDR3 in amino acids: CASSPRDRGDEQYF. The CDR3 nucleotides read TGTGCCAGCAGCCCCCGGGACAGGGGGGACGAGCAGTACTTC.

The gene calls are TRBV5-1 and TRBJ2-7; a possible D gene is TRBD2 (5 bases). V lost 3 bases, J lost 4 bases, and 8 bases lay in between. The CDR3 spans 12 residues. Germline values: CDR1 SGHRS, CDR2 YFSETQ. In DNA, the CDR3 is TGCGCCAGCAGCTACCCGGGATACGAGCAGTACTTC. Translation: CASSYPGYEQYF.

This clone came up once. The chain couples TRBV28 to TRBJ1-2; D gene unclear. Deletions cut 5 bases from V and 4 bases from J, with 17 bases between. This CDR3 spans 15 amino acids. The germline gives CDR1 MDHEN, CDR2 SYDVKM. The CDR3 is CASSPPRGNSYGYTF. The CDR3 coding sequence is TGTGCCAGCAGTCCCCCACGGGGTAATAGCTATGGCTACACCTTC.

V is TRBV2 and J is TRBJ2-7; TRBD2 matches at 13 bases. With V trimmed by 10 bases and J by 6 bases, 6 bases remained unmatched. The CDR3 sequence is 13 residues long. From germline, CDR1 is SNHLY and CDR2 FYNNEI. This CDR3 reads CAIGGLAGSEQYF. In DNA form, the CDR3 reads TGTGCCATCGGGGGACTAGCGGGATCCGAGCAGTACTTC. Based on the CDR3 plus reference TRBV2 and TRBJ2-7, the full variable domain is EPEVTQTPSHQVTQMGQEVILRCVPISNHLYFYWYRQILGQKVEFLVSFYNNEISEKSEIFDDQFSVERPDGSNFTLKIRSTKLEDSAMYFCAIGGLAGSEQYFGPGTRLTVT.

The chain joins TRBV4-3 to TRBJ2-3, with TRBD2 identical over 7 bases. V was clipped by 2 bases and J by 5 bases; unmatched bases: 16. The CDR3 is 18 residues long. CDR1 and CDR2 (germline): LGHNA, YSLEER. As DNA, the CDR3 is TGCGCCAGCAGCCAACCCCCTGCCAGCGGGACCACGTTAGATACGCAGTATTTT. Translation gives CASSQPPASGTTLDTQYF.

V gene TRBV19 combines with J gene TRBJ1-4; D remains ambiguous. The germline V and J ends were trimmed by 6 bases and 7 bases, with 12 bases remaining between them. The CDR3 consists of 13 residues. From germline, CDR1 is LNHDA and CDR2 SQIVND (reference sequence). For the CDR3, the DNA is TGTGCCAGTAGGCGTTTGGACGGTGAAAAACTGTTTTTT. Protein: CASRRLDGEKLFF.

This chain joins TRBV19 and TRBJ2-1; D may correspond to TRBD1 or TRBD2 (5 bases each). Germline CDR1 LNHDA, CDR2 SQIVND (reference sequence). This CDR3 spans 16 amino acids. V was clipped by 4 bases and J by 9 bases, with 22 bases between them. CDR3 in DNA: TGTGCCAGTAGTACTCACCTCGGGACGAGTCTCGTTGAGCAGTTCTTC. This encodes CASSTHLGTSLVEQFF.

CDR3 loop: CASSLGSSSTDTQYF. The CDR3 DNA reads TGTGCCAGCAGCTTGGGCAGTTCTAGCACAGATACGCAGTATTTT. This chain uses TRBV7-6 with TRBJ2-3; no reliable D call. Germline V CDR1 and CDR2: SGHVS, FNYEAQ. This CDR3 is built from 15 residues. Trimming left V 3 bases short and J 0 bases short, with 10 bases between.

CDR3 DNA sequence: TGTGCCAGTGGTTCCTGGACAGGTTACCAAGAGACCCAGTACTTC. Translated: CASGSWTGYQETQYF. V gene TRBV19 combines with J gene TRBJ2-5; 7 nucleotides line up with TRBD1. The CDR3 is 15 amino acids. V lost 8 bases and J lost 0; bases outside the gene matches: 9. The germline V gene encodes CDR1 LNHDA and CDR2 SQIVND (reference sequence).

CDR3 residues: CATSGRVQGAGSGANVLTF. CDR3 bases: TGTGCCACCAGCGGGCGAGTGCAGGGGGCAGGCTCTGGGGCCAACGTCCTGACTTTC. The rearrangement uses TRBV15 and TRBJ2-6; 8 bases match TRBD1. This CDR3 contains 19 residues. Germline loops: CDR1 LNHNV, CDR2 YYDKDF (reference sequence). Trimming cost V 5 bases and J 0 bases; bases outside gene matches: 12.

The gene calls are TRBV6-5 and TRBJ1-3; D remains unclear. Trimming removed 0 bases at V and 0 bases at J, with 9 bases between. This CDR3 region has 16 residues. Germline V gene sequence: CDR1 MNHEY, CDR2 SVGAGI. The CDR3 DNA reads as TGTGCCAGCAGTTACTCGCGCGGTACCTCTGGAAACACCATATATTTT. Its protein is CASSYSRGTSGNTIYF.

This sequence joins TRBV7-6 and TRBJ1-3; D gene unclear. Between the trimmed V and J ends, which lost 0 bases and 4 bases, there was a span of 10 bases. CDR1 SGHVS and CDR2 FNYEAQ come from the germline V gene. The CDR3 extends over 15 amino acids. The CDR3 sequence is CASSLAPAAGNTIYF. In nucleotides, the CDR3 is TGTGCCAGCAGCTTAGCCCCGGCGGCGGGAAACACCATATATTTT.

The V gene is TRBV6-5, the J gene TRBJ2-7; D is perhaps TRBD1 (6 bases). Germline CDR1 MNHEY, CDR2 SVGAGI. V was shortened by 6 bases and J by 2 bases, with 14 bases between the two germline ends. The CDR3 consists of 14 residues. In DNA, the CDR3 is TGTGCCAGCAGCTCCGCAGGGGCTACCTACGAGCAGTACTTC. It translates to CASSSAGATYEQYF.

This clone was found once. The chain uses TRBV19 and TRBJ2-2; 11 nucleotides agree with TRBD2. The CDR3 consists of 17 residues. Unmatched junction bases numbered 11, after V lost 5 bases and J lost 6 bases. CDR1 is LNHDA, CDR2 SQIVND, per germline (reference sequence). The CDR3 loop reads CASSETVAGGASGELFF. The CDR3 DNA sequence: TGTGCCAGTAGTGAAACAGTAGCGGGAGGGGCTTCCGGGGAGCTGTTTTTT.

This clone was detected a few times. The V and J genes are TRBV30 and TRBJ1-5; D not resolved. This CDR3 is built from 15 residues. V gave up 0 bases and J gave up 0 bases, with 9 bases separating them. CDR1 and CDR2 from the germline V gene are GTSNPN and SVGIG (reference sequence). The CDR3 bases are TGTGCCTGGAGTGTGGGTAGCCTTAGCAATCAGCCCCAGCATTTT. It translates to CAWSVGSLSNQPQHF.

The V gene is TRBV2, the J gene TRBJ2-3; TRBD2 matches at 10 bases. CDR1 SNHLY and CDR2 FYNNEI come from the germline V gene. The V segment lost 4 bases and the J segment 3 bases; nucleotides outside the gene matches: 4. This CDR3 is 15 amino acids long. CDR3 coding DNA: TGTGCCAGCAGTGGGGGACTAGCGTCAACAGATACGCAGTATTTT. Its protein product is CASSGGLASTDTQYF.

The gene calls are TRBV11-2 and TRBJ1-2; TRBD1 aligns across 7 bases. The CDR3 contains 14 residues. Germline V gene lookup returns CDR1 SGHAT and CDR2 FQNNGV. With V trimmed by 1 base and J by 7 bases, 6 bases remained unmatched. The CDR3: CASSLAIGGGGYTF. In DNA form, the CDR3 reads TGTGCCAGCAGCTTAGCAATAGGGGGCGGTGGCTACACCTTC.

The rearrangement links TRBV6-1 to TRBJ2-1; D unresolved. The germline gives CDR1 MNHNS, CDR2 SASEGT. V shed 2 bases and J shed 3 bases, with 8 bases lying between them. CDR3 length: 14 residues. The DNA of the CDR3 is TGTGCCAGCAGTGAACAACAGAGCTACAATGAGCAGTTCTTC. Its translation: CASSEQQSYNEQFF.

The J gene is TRBJ1-1, the V gene TRBV27; 8 nucleotides agree with TRBD1. Germline assignment: CDR1 MNHEY and CDR2 SMNVEV (reference sequence). With V trimmed by 5 bases and J by 1 base, 6 bases remained unmatched. The CDR3 extends over 15 amino acids. The CDR3 is CASSIQGAGNTEAFF. CDR3 nucleotides: TGTGCCAGCAGTATCCAGGGGGCCGGGAACACTGAAGCTTTCTTT.

The chain uses TRBV28 and TRBJ1-4; possible D gene TRBD1, 6 bases. The germline gives CDR1 MDHEN, CDR2 SYDVKM. Between the trimmed V and J ends, which lost 6 bases and 7 bases, there was a span of 9 bases. The CDR3 is made up of 12 amino acids. The CDR3 here is CASRPGVEKLFF. For the CDR3, the DNA is TGTGCCAGCAGGCCAGGGGTTGAAAAACTGTTTTTT.

The chain carries TRBV2 and TRBJ2-4, with D maybe TRBD1 (6 bases). V dropped 2 bases and J dropped 6 bases, with 11 bases sitting between them. Germline V gene lookup returns CDR1 SNHLY and CDR2 FYNNEI. The CDR3 runs 14 residues. The CDR3 DNA follows: TGTGCCAGCAGTGAACAGGGGCCAGGAAACATTCAGTACTTC. As protein: CASSEQGPGNIQYF.